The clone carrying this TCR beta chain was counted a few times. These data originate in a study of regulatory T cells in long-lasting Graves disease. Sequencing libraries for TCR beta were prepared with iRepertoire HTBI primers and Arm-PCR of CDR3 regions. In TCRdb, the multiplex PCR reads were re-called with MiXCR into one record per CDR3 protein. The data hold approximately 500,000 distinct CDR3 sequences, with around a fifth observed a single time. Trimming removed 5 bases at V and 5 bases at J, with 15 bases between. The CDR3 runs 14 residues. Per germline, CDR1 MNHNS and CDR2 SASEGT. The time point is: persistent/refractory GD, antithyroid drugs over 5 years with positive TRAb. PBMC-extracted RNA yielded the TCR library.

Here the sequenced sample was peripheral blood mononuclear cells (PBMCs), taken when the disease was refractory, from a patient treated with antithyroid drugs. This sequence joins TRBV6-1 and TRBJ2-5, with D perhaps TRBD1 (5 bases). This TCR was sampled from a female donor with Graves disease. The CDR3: CASSSRREWETQYF. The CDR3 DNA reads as TGTGCCAGCAGTAGCCGCAGGGAATGGGAGACCCAGTACTTC.